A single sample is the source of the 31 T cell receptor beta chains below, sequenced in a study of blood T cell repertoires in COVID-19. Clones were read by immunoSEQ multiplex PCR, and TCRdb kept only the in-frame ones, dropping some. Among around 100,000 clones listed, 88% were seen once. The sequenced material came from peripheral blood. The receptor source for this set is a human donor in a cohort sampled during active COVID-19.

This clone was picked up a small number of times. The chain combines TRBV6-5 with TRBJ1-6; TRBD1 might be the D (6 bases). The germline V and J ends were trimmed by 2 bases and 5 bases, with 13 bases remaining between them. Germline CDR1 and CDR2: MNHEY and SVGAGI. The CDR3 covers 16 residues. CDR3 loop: CASSYTGQTNNSPLHF. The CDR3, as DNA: TGTGCCAGCAGTTACACAGGGCAGACGAATAATTCACCCCTCCACTTT.

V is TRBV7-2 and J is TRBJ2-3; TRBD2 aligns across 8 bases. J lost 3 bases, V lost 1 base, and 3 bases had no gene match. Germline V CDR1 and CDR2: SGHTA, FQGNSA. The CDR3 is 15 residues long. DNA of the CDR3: TGTGCCAGCAGCTTAGAAGGGACTAGAACAGATACGCAGTATTTT. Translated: CASSLEGTRTDTQYF.

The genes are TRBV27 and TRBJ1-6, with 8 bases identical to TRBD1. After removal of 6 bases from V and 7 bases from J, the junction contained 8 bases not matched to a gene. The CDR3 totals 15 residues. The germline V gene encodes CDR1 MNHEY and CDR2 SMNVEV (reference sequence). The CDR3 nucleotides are TGTGCCAGCAGGGAGAGACAGGGGAGAAATTCACCCCTCCACTTT. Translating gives CASRERQGRNSPLHF.

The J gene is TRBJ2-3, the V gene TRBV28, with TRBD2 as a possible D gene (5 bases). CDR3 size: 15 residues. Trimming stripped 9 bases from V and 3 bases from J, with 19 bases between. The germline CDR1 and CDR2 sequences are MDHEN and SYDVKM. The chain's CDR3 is CASKLPGIRTDTQYF. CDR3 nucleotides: TGTGCCAGTAAACTTCCCGGGATTAGGACAGATACGCAGTATTTT.

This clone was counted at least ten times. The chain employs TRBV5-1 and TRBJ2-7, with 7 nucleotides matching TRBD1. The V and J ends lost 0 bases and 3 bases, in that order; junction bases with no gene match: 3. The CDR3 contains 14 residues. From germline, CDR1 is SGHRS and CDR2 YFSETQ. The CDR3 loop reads CASSLGGQIYEQYF. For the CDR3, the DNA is TGCGCCAGCAGCTTGGGGGGACAGATCTACGAGCAGTACTTC.

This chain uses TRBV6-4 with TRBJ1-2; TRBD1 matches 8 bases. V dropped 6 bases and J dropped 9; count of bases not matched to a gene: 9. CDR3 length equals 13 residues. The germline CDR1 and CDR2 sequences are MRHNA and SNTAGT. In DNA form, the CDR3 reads TGTGCCAGCAGCGGAGACAGGGGAAAAAGCTACACCTTC. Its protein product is CASSGDRGKSYTF.

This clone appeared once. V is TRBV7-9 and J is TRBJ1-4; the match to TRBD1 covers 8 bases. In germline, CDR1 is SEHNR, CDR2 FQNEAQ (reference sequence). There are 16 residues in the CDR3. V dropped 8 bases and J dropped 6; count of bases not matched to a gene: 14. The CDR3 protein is CASHTGGVTGDEKLFF. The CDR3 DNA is TGTGCCAGCCACACAGGGGGGGTGACAGGCGATGAAAAACTGTTTTTT.

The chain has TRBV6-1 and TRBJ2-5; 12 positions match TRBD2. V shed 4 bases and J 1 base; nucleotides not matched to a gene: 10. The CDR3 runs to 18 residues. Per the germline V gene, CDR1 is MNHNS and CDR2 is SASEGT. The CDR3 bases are TGTGCCAGCAGTGCTAGGAGAGGGACTAGCGGGTTCCAAGAGACCCAGTACTTC. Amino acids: CASSARRGTSGFQETQYF.

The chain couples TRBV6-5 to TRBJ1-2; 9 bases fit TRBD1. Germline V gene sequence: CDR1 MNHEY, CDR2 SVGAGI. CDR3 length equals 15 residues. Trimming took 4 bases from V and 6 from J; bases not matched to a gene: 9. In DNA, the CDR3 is TGTGCCAGCAGTTCTAACAGGGGGCGACAGGATGGCTACACCTTC. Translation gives CASSSNRGRQDGYTF.

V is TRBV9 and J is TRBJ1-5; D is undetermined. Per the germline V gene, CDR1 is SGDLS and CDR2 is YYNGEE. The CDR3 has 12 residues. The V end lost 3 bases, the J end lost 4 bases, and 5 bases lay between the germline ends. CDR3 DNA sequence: TGTGCCAGCAGCGGAGGGAATCAGCCCCAGCATTTT. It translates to CASSGGNQPQHF.

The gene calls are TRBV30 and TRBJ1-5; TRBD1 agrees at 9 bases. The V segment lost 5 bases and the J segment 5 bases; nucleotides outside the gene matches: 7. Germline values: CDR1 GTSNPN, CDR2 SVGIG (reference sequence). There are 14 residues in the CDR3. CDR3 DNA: TGTGCCTGGGCCGGGACAGGGTTATATCAGCCCCAGCATTTT. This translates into CAWAGTGLYQPQHF. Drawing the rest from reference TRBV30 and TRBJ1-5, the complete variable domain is SQTIHQWPATLVQPVGSPLSLECTVEGTSNPNLYWYRQAAGRGLQLLFYSVGIGQISSEVPQNLSASRPQDRQFILSSKKLLLSDSGFYLCAWAGTGLYQPQHFGDGTRLSIL.

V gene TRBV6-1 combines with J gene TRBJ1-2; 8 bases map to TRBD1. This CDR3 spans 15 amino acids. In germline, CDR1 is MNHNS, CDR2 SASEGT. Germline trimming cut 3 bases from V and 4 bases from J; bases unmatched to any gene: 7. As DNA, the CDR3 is TGTGCCAGCAGTGACAGGGGGCGGGGAGGCTATGGCTACACCTTC. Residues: CASSDRGRGGYGYTF.

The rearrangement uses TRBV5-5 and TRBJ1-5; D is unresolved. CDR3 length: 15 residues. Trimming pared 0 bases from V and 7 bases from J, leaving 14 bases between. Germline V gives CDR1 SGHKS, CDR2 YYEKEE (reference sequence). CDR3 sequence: CASSLGVRGSQPQHF. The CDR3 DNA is TGTGCCAGCAGCTTGGGGGTTCGGGGAAGCCAGCCCCAGCATTTT.

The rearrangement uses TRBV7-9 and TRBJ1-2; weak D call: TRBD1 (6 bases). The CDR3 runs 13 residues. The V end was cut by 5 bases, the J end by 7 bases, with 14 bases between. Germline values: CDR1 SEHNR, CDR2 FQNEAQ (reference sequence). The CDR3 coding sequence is TGTGCCAGCAGCCCGACAGGCTGGGGTGGCTACACCTTC. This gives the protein CASSPTGWGGYTF.

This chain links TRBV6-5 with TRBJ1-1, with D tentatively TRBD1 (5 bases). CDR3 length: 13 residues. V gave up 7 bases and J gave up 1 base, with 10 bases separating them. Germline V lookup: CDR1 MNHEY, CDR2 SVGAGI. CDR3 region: CASKTGGNTEAFF. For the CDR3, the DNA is TGTGCCAGCAAAACAGGTGGGAACACTGAAGCTTTCTTT.

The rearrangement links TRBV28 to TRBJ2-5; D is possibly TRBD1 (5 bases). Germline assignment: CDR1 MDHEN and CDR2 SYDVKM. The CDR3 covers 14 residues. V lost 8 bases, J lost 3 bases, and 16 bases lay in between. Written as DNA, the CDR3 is TGTGCCAGCCGTGGTGTAGGGGCGGAAGAGACCCAGTACTTC. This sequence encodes CASRGVGAEETQYF.

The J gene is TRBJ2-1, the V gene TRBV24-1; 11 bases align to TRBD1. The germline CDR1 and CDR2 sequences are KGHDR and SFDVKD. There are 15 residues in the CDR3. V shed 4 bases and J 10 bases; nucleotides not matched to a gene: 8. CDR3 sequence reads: CATSDPRTGGREQFF. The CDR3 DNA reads TGTGCCACCAGTGACCCCCGGACAGGGGGCAGGGAGCAGTTCTTC.

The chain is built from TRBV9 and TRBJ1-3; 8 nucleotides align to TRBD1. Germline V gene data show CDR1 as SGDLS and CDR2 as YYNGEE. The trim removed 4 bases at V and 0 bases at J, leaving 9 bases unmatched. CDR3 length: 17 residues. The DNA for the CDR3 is TGTGCCAGCAGCCCCGGATCAGGGGGCAGCTCTGGAAACACCATATATTTT. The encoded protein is CASSPGSGGSSGNTIYF.

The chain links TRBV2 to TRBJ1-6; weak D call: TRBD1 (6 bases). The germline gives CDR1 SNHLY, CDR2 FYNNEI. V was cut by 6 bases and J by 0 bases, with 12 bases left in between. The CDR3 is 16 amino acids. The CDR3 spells CASSARTVSYNSPLHF. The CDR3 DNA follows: TGTGCCAGCAGCGCCCGGACAGTCTCCTATAATTCACCCCTCCACTTT.

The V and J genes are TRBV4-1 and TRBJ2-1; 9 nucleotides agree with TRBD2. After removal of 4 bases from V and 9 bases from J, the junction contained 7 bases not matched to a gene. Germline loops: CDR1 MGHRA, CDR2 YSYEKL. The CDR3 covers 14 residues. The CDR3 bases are TGCGCCAGCAGCCGGACTAGCGTAATATCTGAGCAGTTCTTC. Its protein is CASSRTSVISEQFF.

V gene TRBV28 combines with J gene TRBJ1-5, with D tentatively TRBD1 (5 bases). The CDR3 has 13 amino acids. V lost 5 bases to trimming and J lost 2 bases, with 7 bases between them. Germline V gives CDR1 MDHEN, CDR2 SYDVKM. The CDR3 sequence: CASSRGGNQPQHF. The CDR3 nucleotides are TGTGCCAGCAGTAGGGGTGGCAATCAGCCCCAGCATTTT. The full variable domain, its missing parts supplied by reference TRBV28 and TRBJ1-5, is DVKVTQSSRYLVKRTGEKVFLECVQDMDHENMFWYRQDPGLGLRLIYFSYDVKMKEKGDIPEGYSVSREKKERFSLILESASTNQTSMYLCASSRGGNQPQHFGDGTRLSIL.

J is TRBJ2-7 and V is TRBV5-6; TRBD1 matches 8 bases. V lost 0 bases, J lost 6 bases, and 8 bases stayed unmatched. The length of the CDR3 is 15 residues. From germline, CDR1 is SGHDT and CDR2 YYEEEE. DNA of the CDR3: TGTGCCAGCAGCTTGGTAGGACAGGGCCGAGGCGAGCAGTACTTC. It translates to CASSLVGQGRGEQYF.

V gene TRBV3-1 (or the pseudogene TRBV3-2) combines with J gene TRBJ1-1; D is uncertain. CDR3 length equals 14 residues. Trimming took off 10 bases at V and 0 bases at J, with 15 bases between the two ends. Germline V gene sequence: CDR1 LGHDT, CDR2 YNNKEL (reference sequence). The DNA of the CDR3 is TGTGCCACCAAAAGAACAGATTTGAACACTGAAGCTTTCTTT. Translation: CATKRTDLNTEAFF.

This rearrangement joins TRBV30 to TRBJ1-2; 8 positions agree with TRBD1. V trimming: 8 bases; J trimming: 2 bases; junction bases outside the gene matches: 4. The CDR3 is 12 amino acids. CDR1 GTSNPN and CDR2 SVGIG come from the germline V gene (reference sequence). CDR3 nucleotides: TGTGCCCCACAGGGGGAAAACTATGGCTACACCTTC. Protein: CAPQGENYGYTF.

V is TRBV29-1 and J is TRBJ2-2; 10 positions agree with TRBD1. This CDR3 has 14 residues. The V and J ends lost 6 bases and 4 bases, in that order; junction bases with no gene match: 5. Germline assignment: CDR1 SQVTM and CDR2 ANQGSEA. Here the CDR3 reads CSVRQGATTGELFF. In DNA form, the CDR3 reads TGCAGCGTGAGACAGGGGGCAACCACCGGGGAGCTGTTTTTT.

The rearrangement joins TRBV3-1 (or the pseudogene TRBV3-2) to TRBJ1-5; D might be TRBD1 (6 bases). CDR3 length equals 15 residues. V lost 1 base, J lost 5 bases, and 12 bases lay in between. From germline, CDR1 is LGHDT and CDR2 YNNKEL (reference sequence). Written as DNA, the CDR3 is TGTGCCAGCAGCCAAGTGGGGGGGCGCGATCAGCCCCAGCATTTT. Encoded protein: CASSQVGGRDQPQHF.

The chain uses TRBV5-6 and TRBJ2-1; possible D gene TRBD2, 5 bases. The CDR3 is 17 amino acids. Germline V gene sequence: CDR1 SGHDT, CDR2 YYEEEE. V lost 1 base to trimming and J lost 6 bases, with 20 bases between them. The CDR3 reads CASSLLRASGVFNEQFF. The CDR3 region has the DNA TGTGCCAGCAGCTTGTTGAGGGCCAGCGGCGTTTTCAATGAGCAGTTCTTC.

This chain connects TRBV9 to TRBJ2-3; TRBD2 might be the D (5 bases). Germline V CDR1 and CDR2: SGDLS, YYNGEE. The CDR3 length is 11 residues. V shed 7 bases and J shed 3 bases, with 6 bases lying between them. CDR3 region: CASGETDTQYF. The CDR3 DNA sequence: TGTGCCAGCGGGGAGACAGATACGCAGTATTTT. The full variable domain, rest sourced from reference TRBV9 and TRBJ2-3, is DSGVTQTPKHLITATGQRVTLRCSPRSGDLSVYWYQQSLDQGLQFLIQYYNGEERAKGNILERFSAQQFPDLHSELNLSSLELGDSALYFCASGETDTQYFGPGTRLTVL.

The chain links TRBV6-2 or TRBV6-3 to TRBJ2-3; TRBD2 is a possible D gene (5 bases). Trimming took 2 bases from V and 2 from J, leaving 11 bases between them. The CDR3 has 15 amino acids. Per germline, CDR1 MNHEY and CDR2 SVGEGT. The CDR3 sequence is CASSYEGVHTDTQYF. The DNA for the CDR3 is TGTGCCAGCAGTTACGAGGGAGTCCACACAGATACGCAGTATTTT.

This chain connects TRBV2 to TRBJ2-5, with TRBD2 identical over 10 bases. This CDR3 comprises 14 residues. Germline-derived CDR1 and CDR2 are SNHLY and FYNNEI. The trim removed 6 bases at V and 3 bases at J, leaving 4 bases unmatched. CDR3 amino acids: CASSIGLAEETQYF. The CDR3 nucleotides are TGTGCCAGCAGCATAGGACTAGCGGAAGAGACCCAGTACTTC.

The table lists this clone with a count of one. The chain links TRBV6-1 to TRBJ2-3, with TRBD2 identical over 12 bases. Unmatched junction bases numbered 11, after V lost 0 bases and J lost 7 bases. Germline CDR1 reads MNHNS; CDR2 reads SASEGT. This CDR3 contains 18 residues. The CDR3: CASSEAWAGTSGSNTQYF. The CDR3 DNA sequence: TGTGCCAGCAGTGAAGCGTGGGCCGGGACTAGCGGGTCGAATACGCAGTATTTT.